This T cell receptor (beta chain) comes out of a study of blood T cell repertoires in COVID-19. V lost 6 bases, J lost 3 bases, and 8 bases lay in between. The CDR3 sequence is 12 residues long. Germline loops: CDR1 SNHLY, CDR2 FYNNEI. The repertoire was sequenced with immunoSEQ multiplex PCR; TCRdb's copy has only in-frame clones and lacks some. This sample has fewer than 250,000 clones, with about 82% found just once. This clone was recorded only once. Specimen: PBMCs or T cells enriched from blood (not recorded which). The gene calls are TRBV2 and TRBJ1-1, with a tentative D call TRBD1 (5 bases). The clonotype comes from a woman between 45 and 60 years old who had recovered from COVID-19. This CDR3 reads CASRGLDTEAFF. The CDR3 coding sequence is TGTGCCAGCAGGGGACTCGACACTGAAGCTTTCTTT.